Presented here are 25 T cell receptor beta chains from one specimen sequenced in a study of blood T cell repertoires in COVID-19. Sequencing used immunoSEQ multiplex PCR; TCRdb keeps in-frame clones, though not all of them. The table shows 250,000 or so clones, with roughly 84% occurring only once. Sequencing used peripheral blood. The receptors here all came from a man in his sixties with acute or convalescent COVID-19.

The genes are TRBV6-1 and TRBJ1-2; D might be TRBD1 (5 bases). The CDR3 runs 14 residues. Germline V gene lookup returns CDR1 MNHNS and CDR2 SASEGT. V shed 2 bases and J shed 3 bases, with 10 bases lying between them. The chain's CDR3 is CASSENGGYYGYTF. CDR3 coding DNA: TGTGCCAGCAGTGAAAATGGGGGGTACTATGGCTACACCTTC.

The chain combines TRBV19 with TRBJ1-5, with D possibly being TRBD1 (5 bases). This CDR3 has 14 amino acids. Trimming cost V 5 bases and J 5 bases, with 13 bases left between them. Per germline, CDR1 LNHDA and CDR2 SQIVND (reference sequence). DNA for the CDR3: TGTGCCAGTAGTTGGGCAACGGGGGATCAGCCCCAGCATTTT. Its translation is CASSWATGDQPQHF.

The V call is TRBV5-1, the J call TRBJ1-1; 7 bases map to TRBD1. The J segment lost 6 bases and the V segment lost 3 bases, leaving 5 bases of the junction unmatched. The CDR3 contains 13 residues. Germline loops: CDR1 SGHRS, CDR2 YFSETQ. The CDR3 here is CASSYDREAEAFF. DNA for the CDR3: TGCGCCAGCAGCTACGACAGGGAAGCTGAAGCTTTCTTT.

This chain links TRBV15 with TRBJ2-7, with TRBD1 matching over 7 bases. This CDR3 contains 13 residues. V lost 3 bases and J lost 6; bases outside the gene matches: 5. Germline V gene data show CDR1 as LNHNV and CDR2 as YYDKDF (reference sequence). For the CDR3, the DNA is TGTGCCACCAGCAGTCAAAGGGGGCGCGAGCAGTACTTC. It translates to CATSSQRGREQYF.

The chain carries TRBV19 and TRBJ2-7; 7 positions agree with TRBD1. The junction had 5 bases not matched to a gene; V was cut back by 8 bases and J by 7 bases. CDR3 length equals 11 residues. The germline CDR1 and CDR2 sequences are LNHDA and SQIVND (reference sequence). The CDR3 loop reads CASLQGEEQYF. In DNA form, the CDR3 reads TGTGCCAGTCTTCAGGGGGAAGAGCAGTACTTC.

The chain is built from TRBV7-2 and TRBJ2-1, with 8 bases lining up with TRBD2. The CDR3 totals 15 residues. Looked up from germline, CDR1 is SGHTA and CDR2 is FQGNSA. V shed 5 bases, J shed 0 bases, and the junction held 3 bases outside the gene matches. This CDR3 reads CASSPGGASYNEQFF. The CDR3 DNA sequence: TGTGCCAGCAGCCCCGGGGGGGCCTCCTACAATGAGCAGTTCTTC. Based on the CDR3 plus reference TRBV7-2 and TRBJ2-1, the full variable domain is GAGVSQSPSNKVTEKGKDVELRCDPISGHTALYWYRQSLGQGLEFLIYFQGNSAPDKSGLPSDRFSAERTGGSVSTLTIQRTQQEDSAVYLCASSPGGASYNEQFFGPGTRLTVL.

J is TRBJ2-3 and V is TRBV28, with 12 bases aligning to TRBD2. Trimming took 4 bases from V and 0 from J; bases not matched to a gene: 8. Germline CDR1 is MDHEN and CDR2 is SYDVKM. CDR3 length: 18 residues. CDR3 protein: CASSYFPGTSGSTDTQYF. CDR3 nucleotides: TGTGCCAGCAGTTATTTTCCCGGGACTAGCGGGAGCACAGATACGCAGTATTTT.

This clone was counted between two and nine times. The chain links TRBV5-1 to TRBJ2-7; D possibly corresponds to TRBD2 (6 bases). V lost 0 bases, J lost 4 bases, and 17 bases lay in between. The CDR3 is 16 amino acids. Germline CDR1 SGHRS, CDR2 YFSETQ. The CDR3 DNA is TGCGCCAGCAGCTTGGCCGGGCTTGGGGGGATGTACGAGCAGTACTTC. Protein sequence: CASSLAGLGGMYEQYF.

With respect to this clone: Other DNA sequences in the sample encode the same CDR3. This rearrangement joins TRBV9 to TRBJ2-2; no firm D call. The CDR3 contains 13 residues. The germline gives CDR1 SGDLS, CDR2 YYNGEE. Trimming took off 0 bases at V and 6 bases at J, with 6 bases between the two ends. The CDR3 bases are TGTGCCAGCAGCGTAGTAGGAGCCGGGGAGCTGTTTTTT. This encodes CASSVVGAGELFF.

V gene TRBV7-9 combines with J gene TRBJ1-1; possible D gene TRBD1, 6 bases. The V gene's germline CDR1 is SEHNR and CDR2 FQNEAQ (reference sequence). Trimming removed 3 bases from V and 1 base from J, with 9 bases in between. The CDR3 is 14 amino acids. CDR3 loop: CASSFGQTNTEAFF. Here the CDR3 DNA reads TGTGCCAGCAGCTTCGGACAGACGAACACTGAAGCTTTCTTT.

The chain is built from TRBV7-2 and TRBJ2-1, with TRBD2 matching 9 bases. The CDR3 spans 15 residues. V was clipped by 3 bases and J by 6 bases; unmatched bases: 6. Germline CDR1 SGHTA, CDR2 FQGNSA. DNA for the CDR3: TGTGCCAGCAGCTTTACCGCGGGAGGGCCCAATGAGCAGTTCTTC. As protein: CASSFTAGGPNEQFF. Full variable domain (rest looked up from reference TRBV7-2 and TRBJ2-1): GAGVSQSPSNKVTEKGKDVELRCDPISGHTALYWYRQSLGQGLEFLIYFQGNSAPDKSGLPSDRFSAERTGGSVSTLTIQRTQQEDSAVYLCASSFTAGGPNEQFFGPGTRLTVL.

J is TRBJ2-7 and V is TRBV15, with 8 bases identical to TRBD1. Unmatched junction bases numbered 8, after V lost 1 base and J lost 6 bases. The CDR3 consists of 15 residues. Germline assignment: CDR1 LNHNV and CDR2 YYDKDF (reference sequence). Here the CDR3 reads CATSRVSQGAGEQYF. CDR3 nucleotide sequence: TGTGCCACCAGCAGAGTGAGCCAGGGGGCAGGCGAGCAGTACTTC.

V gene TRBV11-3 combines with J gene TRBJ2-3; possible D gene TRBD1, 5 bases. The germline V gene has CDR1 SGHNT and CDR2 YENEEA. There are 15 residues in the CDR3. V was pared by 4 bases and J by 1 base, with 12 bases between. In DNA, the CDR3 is TGTGCCAGCAGCTCTCAGGGTGGGGGCACAGATACGCAGTATTTT. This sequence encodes CASSSQGGGTDTQYF.

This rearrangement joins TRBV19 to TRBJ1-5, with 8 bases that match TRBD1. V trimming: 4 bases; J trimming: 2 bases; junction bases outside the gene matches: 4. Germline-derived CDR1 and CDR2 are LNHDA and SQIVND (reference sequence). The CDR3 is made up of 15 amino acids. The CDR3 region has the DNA TGTGCCAGTAGTAGAGGACAGGGAGGCAATCAGCCCCAGCATTTT. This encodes CASSRGQGGNQPQHF.

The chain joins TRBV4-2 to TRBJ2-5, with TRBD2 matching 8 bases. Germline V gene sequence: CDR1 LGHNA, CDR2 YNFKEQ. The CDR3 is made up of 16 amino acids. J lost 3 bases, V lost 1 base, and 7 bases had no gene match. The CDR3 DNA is TGTGCCAGCAGCCAAGTAGGCGGGGGGAGGGAAGAGACCCAGTACTTC. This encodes CASSQVGGGREETQYF.

CDR3 nucleotides: TGTGCCAGCAGCTTAGCGGGGGCTGGGAACACCGGGGAGCTGTTTTTT. This codes for CASSLAGAGNTGELFF. V gene TRBV7-8 combines with J gene TRBJ2-2; tentative D call: TRBD1 (6 bases). The V gene's germline CDR1 is SGHVS and CDR2 FQNEAQ. The CDR3 has 16 amino acids. V shed 0 bases and J shed 1 base, with 9 bases lying between them.

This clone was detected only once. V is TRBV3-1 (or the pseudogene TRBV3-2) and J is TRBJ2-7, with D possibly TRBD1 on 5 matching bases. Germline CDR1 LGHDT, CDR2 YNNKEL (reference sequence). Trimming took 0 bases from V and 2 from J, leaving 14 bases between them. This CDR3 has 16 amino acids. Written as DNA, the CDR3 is TGTGCCAGCAGCCAAGATCTGGGGCTCCCTACCTACGAGCAGTACTTC. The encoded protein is CASSQDLGLPTYEQYF.

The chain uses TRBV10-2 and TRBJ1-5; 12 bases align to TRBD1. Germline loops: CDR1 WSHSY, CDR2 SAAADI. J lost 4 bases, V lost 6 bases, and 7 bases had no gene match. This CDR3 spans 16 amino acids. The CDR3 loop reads CASRTGTGGLNQPQHF. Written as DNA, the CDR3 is TGCGCCAGCAGAACCGGGACAGGGGGCCTAAATCAGCCCCAGCATTTT.

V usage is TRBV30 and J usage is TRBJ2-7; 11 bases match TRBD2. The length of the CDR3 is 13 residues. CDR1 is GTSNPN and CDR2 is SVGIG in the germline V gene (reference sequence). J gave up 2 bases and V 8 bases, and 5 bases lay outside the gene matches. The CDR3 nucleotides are TGTGCCCGTTCTAGCGGGGGGCCCTACGAGCAGTACTTC. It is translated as CARSSGGPYEQYF.

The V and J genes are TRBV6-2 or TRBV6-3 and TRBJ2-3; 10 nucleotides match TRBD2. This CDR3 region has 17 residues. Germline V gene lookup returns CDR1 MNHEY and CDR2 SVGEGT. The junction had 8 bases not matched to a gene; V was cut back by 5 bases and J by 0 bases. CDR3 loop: CASSQFRTSGSTDTQYF. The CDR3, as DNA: TGTGCCAGCAGTCAGTTCCGGACTAGCGGAAGCACAGATACGCAGTATTTT.

CDR3 coding DNA: TGTGCCAGCACCTGGACAGAGGGAGGCTACACCTTC. It yields the protein CASTWTEGGYTF. This chain uses TRBV6-6 with TRBJ1-2; tentatively, D is TRBD1 (6 bases). The germline V and J ends were trimmed by 7 bases and 8 bases, with 14 bases remaining between them. This CDR3 region has 12 residues. CDR1 is MNHNY, CDR2 SVGAGI, per germline (reference sequence).

The CDR3 nucleotides read TGTGCCAGCAGTACTTTACCCGGGACAGGCAATCAGCCCCAGCATTTT. It encodes CASSTLPGTGNQPQHF. The chain carries TRBV2 and TRBJ1-5, with TRBD1 matching 7 bases. Looked up from germline, CDR1 is SNHLY and CDR2 is FYNNEI. The CDR3 sequence is 16 residues long. Trimming at V came to 5 bases and at J to 2 bases, leaving 9 bases not matched to a gene.

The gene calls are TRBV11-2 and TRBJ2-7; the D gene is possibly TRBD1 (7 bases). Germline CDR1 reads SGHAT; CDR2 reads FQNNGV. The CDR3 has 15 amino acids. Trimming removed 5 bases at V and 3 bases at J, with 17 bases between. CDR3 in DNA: TGTGCCAGCAGCCGTATTCAGGGGGGCCTCTACGAGCAGTACTTC. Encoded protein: CASSRIQGGLYEQYF.

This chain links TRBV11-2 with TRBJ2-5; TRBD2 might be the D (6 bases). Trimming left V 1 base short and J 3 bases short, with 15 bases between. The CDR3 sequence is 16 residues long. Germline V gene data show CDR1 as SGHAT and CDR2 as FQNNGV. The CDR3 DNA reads TGTGCCAGCAGCTTAGGAGGGAGGAGGGCAAAAGAGACCCAGTACTTC. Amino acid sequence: CASSLGGRRAKETQYF. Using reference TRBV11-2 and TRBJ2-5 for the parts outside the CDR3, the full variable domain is EAGVAQSPRYKIIEKRQSVAFWCNPISGHATLYWYQQILGQGPKLLIQFQNNGVVDDSQLPKDRFSAERLKGVDSTLKIQPAKLEDSAVYLCASSLGGRRAKETQYFGPGTRLLVL.

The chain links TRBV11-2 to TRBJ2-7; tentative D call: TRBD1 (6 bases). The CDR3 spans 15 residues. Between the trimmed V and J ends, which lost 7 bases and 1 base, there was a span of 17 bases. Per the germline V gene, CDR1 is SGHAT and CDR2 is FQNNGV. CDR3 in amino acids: CASNMGASGSYEQYF. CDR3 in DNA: TGTGCCAGCAACATGGGGGCGTCAGGGTCCTACGAGCAGTACTTC.